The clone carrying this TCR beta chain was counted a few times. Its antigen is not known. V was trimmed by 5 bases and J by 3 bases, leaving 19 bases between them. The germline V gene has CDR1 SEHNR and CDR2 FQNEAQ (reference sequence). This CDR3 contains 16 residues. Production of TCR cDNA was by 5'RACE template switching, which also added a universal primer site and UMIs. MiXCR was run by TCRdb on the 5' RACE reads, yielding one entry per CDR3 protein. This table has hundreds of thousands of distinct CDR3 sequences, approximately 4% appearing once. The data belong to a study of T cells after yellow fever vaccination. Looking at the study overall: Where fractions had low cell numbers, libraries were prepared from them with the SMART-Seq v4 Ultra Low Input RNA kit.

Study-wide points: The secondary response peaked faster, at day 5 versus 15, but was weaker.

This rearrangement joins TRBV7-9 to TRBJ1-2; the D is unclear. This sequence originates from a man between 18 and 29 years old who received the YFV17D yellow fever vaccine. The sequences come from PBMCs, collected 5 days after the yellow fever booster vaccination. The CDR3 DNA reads TGTGCCAGCAGCCTCCAAGAAAAGGGATCCTACTATGGCTACACCTTC. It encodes CASSLQEKGSYYGYTF.